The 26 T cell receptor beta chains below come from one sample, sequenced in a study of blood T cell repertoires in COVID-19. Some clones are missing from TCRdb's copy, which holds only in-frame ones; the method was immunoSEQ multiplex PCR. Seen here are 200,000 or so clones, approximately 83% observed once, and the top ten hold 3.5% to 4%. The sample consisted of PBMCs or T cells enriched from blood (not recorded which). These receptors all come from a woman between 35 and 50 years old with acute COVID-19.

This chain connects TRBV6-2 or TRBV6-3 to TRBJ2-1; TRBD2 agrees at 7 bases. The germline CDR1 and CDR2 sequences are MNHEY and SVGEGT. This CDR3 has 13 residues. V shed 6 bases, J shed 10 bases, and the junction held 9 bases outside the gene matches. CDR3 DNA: TGTGCCAGCAGCGACCCCGGACTAGAAGAGCAGTTCTTC. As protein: CASSDPGLEEQFF.

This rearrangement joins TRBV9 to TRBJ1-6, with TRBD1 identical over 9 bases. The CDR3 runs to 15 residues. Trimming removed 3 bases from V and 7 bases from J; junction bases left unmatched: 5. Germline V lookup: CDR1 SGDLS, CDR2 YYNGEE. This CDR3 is CASSAGQGRNSPLHF. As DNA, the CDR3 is TGTGCCAGCAGCGCGGGACAGGGTAGAAATTCACCCCTCCACTTT.

Written as DNA, the CDR3 is TGTGCCAGCGATCGAGCGGGAGGTTTTGGGGAGCAGTTCTTC. Protein product: CASDRAGGFGEQFF. The rearrangement joins TRBV6-5 to TRBJ2-1, with 9 bases identical to TRBD2. J gave up 10 bases and V 8 bases, and 12 bases lay outside the gene matches. CDR1 is MNHEY and CDR2 is SVGAGI in the germline V gene. This CDR3 region has 14 residues.

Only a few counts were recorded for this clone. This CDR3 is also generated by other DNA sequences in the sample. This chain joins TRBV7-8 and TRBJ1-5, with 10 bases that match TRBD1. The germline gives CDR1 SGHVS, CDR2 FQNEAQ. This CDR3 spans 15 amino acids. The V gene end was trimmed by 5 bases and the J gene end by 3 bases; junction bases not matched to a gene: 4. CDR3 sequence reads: CASSLGTGDNQPQHF. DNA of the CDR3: TGTGCCAGCAGCCTAGGGACAGGGGACAATCAGCCCCAGCATTTT.

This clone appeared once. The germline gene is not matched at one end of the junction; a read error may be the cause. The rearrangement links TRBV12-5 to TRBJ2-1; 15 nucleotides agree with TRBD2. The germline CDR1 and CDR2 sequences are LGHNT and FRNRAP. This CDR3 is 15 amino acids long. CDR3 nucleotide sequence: TGTGCTAGTGGCCCTGGACTAGCGGGAGGGGGTGAGGTAATCTTC. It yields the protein CASGPGLAGGGEVIF. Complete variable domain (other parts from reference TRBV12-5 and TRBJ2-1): DARVTQTPRHKVTEMGQEVTMRCQPILGHNTVFWYRQTMMQGLELLAYFRNRAPLDDSGMPKDRFSAEMPDATLATLKIQPSEPRDSAVYFCASGPGLAGGGEVIFGPGTRLTVL.

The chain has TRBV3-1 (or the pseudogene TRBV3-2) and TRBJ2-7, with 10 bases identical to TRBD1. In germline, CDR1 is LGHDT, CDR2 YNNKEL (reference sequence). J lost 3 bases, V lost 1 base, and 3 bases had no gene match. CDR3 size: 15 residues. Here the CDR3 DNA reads TGTGCCAGCAGCCAAGGGACAGGGGGGTACTACGAGCAGTACTTC. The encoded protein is CASSQGTGGYYEQYF.

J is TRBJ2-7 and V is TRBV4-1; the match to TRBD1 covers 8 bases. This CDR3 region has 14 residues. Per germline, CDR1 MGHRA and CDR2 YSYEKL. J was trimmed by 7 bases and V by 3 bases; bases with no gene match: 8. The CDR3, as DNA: TGCGCCAGCAGCCAGGACAGGGCTGTGGGGGAGCAGTACTTC. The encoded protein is CASSQDRAVGEQYF.

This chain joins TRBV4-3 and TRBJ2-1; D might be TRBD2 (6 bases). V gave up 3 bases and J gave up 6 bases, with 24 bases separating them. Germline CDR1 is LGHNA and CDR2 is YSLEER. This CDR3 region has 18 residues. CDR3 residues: CASSHEGIGEDRINEQFF. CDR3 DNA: TGCGCCAGCAGCCACGAGGGGATAGGGGAGGACCGAATCAATGAGCAGTTCTTC.

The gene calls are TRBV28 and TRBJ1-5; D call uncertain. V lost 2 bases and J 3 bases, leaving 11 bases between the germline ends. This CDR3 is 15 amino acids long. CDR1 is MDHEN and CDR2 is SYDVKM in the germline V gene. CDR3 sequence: CASSLRERNNQPQHF. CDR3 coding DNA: TGTGCCAGCAGTTTAAGGGAGAGGAACAATCAGCCCCAGCATTTT. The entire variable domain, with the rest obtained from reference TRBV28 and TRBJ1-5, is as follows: DVKVTQSSRYLVKRTGEKVFLECVQDMDHENMFWYRQDPGLGLRLIYFSYDVKMKEKGDIPEGYSVSREKKERFSLILESASTNQTSMYLCASSLRERNNQPQHFGDGTRLSIL.

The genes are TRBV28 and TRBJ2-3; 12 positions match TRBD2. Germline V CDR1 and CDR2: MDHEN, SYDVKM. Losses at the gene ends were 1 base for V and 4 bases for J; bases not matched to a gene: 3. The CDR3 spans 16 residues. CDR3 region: CASSLLASGRADTQYF. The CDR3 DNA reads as TGTGCCAGCAGTTTATTGGCTAGCGGGAGGGCAGATACGCAGTATTTT.

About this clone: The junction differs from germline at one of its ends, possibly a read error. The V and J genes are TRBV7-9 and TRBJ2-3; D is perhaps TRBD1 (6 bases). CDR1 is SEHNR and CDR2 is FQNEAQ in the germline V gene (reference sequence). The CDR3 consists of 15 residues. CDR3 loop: CASRLQGGITDTQYF. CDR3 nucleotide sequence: TGTGCCAGCCGCTTACAGGGTGGCATAACAGATACGCAGTATTTT. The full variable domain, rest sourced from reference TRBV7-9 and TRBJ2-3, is DTGVSQNPRHKITKRGQNVTFRCDPISEHNRLYWYRQTLGQGPEFLTYFQNEAQLEKSRLLSDRFSAERPKGSFSTLEIQRTEQGDSAMYLCASRLQGGITDTQYFGPGTRLTVL.

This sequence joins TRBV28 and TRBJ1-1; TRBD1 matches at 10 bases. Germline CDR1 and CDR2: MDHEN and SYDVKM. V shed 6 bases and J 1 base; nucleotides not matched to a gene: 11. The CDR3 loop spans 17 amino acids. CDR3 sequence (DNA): TGTGCCAGCAGGCTTGGGGACAGGGGACGGCGGAACACTGAAGCTTTCTTT. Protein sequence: CASRLGDRGRRNTEAFF. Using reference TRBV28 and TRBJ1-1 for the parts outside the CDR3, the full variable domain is DVKVTQSSRYLVKRTGEKVFLECVQDMDHENMFWYRQDPGLGLRLIYFSYDVKMKEKGDIPEGYSVSREKKERFSLILESASTNQTSMYLCASRLGDRGRRNTEAFFGQGTRLTVV.

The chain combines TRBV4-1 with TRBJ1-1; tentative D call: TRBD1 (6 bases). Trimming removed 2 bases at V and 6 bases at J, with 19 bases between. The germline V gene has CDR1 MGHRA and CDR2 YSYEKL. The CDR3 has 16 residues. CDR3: CASSQFLSGEGAEAFF. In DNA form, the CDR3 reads TGCGCCAGCAGCCAATTTCTATCCGGAGAGGGGGCTGAAGCTTTCTTT.

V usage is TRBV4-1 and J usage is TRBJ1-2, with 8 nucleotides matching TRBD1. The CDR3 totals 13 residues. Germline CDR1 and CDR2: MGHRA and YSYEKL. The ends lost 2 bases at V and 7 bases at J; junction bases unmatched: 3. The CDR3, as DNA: TGCGCCAGCAGCCAAAAACAGGGGGGTGGCTACACCTTC. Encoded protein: CASSQKQGGGYTF.

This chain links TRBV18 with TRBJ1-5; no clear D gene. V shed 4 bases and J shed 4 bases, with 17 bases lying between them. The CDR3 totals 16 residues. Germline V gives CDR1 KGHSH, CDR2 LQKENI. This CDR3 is CASSQSGMRTNQPQHF. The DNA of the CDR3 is TGTGCCAGCTCACAAAGTGGTATGAGGACTAATCAGCCCCAGCATTTT.

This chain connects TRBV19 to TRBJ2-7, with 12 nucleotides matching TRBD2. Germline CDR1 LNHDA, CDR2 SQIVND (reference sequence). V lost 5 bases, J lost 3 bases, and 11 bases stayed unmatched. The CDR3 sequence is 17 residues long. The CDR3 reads CASSAGTSGLWVYEQYF. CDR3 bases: TGTGCCAGTAGTGCCGGGACTAGCGGGCTTTGGGTCTACGAGCAGTACTTC.

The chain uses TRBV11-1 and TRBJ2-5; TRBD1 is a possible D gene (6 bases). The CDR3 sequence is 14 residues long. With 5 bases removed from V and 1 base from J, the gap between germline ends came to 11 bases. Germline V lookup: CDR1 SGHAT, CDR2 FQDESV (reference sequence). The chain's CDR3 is CASSTGTIQETQYF. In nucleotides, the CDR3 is TGTGCCAGCAGCACCGGGACAATCCAAGAGACCCAGTACTTC.

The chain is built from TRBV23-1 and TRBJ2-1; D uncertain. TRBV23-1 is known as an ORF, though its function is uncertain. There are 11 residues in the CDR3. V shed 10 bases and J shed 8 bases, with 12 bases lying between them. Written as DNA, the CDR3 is TGCGCCACCTCGCGTCCCCATGAGCAGTTCTTC. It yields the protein CATSRPHEQFF.

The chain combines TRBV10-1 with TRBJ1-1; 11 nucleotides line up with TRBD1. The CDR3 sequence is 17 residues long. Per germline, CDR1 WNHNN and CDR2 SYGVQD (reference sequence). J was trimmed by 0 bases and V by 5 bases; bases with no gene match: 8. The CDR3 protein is CASSKDRGLPMNTEAFF. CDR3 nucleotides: TGCGCCAGCAGTAAGGACAGGGGGCTTCCTATGAACACTGAAGCTTTCTTT.

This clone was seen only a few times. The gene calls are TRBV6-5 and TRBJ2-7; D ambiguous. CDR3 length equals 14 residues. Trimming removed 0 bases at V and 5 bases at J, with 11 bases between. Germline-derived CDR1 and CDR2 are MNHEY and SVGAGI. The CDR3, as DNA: TGTGCCAGCAGTTACTCCAGAGGCCAAGACGAGCAGTACTTC. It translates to CASSYSRGQDEQYF.

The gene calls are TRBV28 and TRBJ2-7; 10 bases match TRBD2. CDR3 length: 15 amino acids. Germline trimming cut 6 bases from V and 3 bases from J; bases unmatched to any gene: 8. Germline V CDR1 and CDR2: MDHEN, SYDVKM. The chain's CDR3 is CASSNLAGVYYEQYF. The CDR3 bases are TGTGCCAGCAGCAATCTAGCGGGAGTTTACTACGAGCAGTACTTC.

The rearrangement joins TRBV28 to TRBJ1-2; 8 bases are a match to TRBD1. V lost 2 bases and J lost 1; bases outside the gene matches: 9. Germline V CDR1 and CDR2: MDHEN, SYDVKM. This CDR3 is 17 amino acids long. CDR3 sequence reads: CASSLQGAMGFNYGYTF. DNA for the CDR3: TGTGCCAGCAGTTTACAGGGGGCGATGGGGTTTAACTATGGCTACACCTTC.

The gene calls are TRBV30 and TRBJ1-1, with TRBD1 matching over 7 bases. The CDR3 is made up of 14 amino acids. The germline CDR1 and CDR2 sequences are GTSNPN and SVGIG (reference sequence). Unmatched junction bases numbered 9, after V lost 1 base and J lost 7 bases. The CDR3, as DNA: TGTGCCTGGAGTGATCTCGACCACAGGGGTGAAGCTTTCTTT. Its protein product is CAWSDLDHRGEAFF.

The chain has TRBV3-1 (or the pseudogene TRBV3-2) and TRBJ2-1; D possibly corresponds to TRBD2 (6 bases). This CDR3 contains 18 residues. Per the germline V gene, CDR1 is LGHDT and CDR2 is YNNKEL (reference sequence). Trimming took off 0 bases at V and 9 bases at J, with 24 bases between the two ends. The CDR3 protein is CASSQDRVLGAGRGEQFF. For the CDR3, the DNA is TGTGCCAGCAGCCAAGATCGGGTACTGGGTGCCGGGAGAGGTGAGCAGTTCTTC.

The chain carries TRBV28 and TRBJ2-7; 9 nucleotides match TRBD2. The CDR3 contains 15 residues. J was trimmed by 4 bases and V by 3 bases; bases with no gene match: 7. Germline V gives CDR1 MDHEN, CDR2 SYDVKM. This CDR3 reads CASSFIAGEGYEQYF. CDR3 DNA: TGTGCCAGCAGTTTTATAGCGGGAGAAGGGTACGAGCAGTACTTC.

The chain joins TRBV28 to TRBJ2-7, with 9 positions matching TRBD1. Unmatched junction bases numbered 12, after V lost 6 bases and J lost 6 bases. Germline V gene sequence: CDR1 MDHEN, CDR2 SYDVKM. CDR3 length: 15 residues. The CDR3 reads CASSTTGTGLREQYF. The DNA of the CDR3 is TGTGCCAGCAGCACTACCGGGACAGGGCTGCGCGAGCAGTACTTC. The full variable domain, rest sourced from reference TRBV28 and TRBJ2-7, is DVKVTQSSRYLVKRTGEKVFLECVQDMDHENMFWYRQDPGLGLRLIYFSYDVKMKEKGDIPEGYSVSREKKERFSLILESASTNQTSMYLCASSTTGTGLREQYFGPGTRLTVT.